These 24 T cell receptor beta chains originate from one sample sequenced in a study of blood T cell repertoires in COVID-19 (dated by TCRdb to 2020 to 2022). Library preparation was by the immunoSEQ multiplex PCR assay. The clones in this table, taken by TCRdb from immuneACCESS, are in-frame only. Not every clone is retained; where verified, under half of the shortfall comes from an unresolved V gene, and the cause of the rest is unknown. The sample contains hundreds of thousands of clones, 90% of them found a single time. The top ten clones comprise 1.5% to 2% of the sample. The source material was PBMCs or T cells enriched from blood (not recorded which). These TCRs come from a woman between 18 and 29 years old with acute COVID-19.

The V call is TRBV29-1, the J call TRBJ2-3; 11 bases are shared with TRBD2. Trimming at V came to 2 bases and at J to 4 bases, leaving 2 bases not matched to a gene. Germline CDR1 is SQVTM and CDR2 is ANQGSEA. The CDR3 runs 14 residues. The CDR3 DNA is TGCAGCGTTGAAACTAGCGGGAGCTCAGATACGCAGTATTTT. Protein sequence: CSVETSGSSDTQYF.

The DNA of the CDR3 is TGTGCCAGCAGTTTATACAGCGGGAGGCCCCAAGAGACCCAGTACTTC. It codes for CASSLYSGRPQETQYF. The genes are TRBV27 and TRBJ2-5; 9 nucleotides line up with TRBD2. Germline V gives CDR1 MNHEY, CDR2 SMNVEV (reference sequence). The CDR3 loop spans 16 amino acids. V trimming: 1 base; J trimming: 1 base; junction bases outside the gene matches: 4.

This clone was seen only once. V is TRBV6-2 or TRBV6-3 and J is TRBJ1-2; 7 positions match TRBD1. V shed 3 bases, J shed 2 bases, and the junction held 6 bases outside the gene matches. The CDR3 runs to 15 residues. Germline CDR1 MNHEY, CDR2 SVGEGT. The CDR3 sequence: CASSYPHRGNYGYTF. CDR3 in DNA: TGTGCCAGCAGTTATCCCCACAGGGGCAACTATGGCTACACCTTC.

The chain is built from TRBV5-1 and TRBJ1-2, with 9 bases matching TRBD1. Germline lookup yields CDR1 SGHRS and CDR2 YFSETQ. The CDR3 runs to 14 residues. Germline trimming cut 0 bases from V and 8 bases from J; bases unmatched to any gene: 5. The CDR3: CASSLGTGGLGYTF. The CDR3 DNA reads TGCGCCAGCAGCTTGGGTACAGGGGGCTTGGGCTACACCTTC.

The chain is built from TRBV5-6 and TRBJ2-5, with 9 nucleotides matching TRBD1. Germline CDR1 SGHDT, CDR2 YYEEEE. The V gene end was trimmed by 4 bases and the J gene end by 5 bases; junction bases not matched to a gene: 6. The CDR3 length is 14 residues. This chain's CDR3 is CASSTRDRVETQYF. The CDR3 bases are TGTGCCAGCAGCACCCGGGACAGGGTCGAGACCCAGTACTTC.

As regards this clone: Possible read error: a much larger clone is one base away. Distinct nucleotide sequences in the sample also encode this CDR3. This chain uses TRBV15 with TRBJ1-1; no firm D call. Per germline, CDR1 LNHNV and CDR2 YYDKDF (reference sequence). The CDR3 covers 13 residues. The CDR3 bases are TGTGCCACCAGCAGAGACAGGAACACTGAAGCTTTTTTT. Translated, it gives CATSRDRNTEAFF.

The genes are TRBV5-1 and TRBJ2-7, with TRBD2 identical over 9 bases. Germline trimming cut 4 bases from V and 2 bases from J; bases unmatched to any gene: 10. This CDR3 has 16 amino acids. Germline CDR1 and CDR2: SGHRS and YFSETQ. CDR3 DNA sequence: TGCGCCAGCAGCCCCGGGGGAGCGGGAGGTGCCTACGAGCAGTACTTC. Its protein is CASSPGGAGGAYEQYF.

The chain combines TRBV24-1 with TRBJ2-1; the match to TRBD2 covers 8 bases. CDR3 size: 15 residues. Trimming took 5 bases from V and 6 from J; bases not matched to a gene: 8. Germline V lookup: CDR1 KGHDR, CDR2 SFDVKD. The CDR3 bases are TGTGCCACCAGTGGGGCTAGCGGGCATGGCAATGAGCAGTTCTTC. Residues: CATSGASGHGNEQFF.

The rearrangement uses TRBV30 and TRBJ1-2; weak D call: TRBD1 (5 bases). The CDR3 totals 14 residues. Germline CDR1 GTSNPN, CDR2 SVGIG (reference sequence). With 0 bases removed from V and 5 bases from J, the gap between germline ends came to 13 bases. The chain's CDR3 is CAWSVVGQEYGYTF. The CDR3 coding sequence is TGTGCCTGGAGTGTCGTTGGACAAGAATATGGCTACACCTTC.

A remark on this clone: Other DNA sequences in this specimen translate into the identical CDR3. The chain is built from TRBV18 and TRBJ2-3; 13 nucleotides line up with TRBD2. Germline CDR1 and CDR2: KGHSH and LQKENI. With V trimmed by 3 bases and J by 3 bases, 3 bases remained unmatched. The CDR3 loop spans 16 amino acids. This CDR3 is CASSPRLAGGTDTQYF. Here the CDR3 DNA reads TGTGCCAGCTCACCGCGACTAGCGGGAGGAACAGATACGCAGTATTTT.

V is TRBV7-2 and J is TRBJ2-3; TRBD2 matches 7 bases. This CDR3 has 15 residues. Per germline, CDR1 SGHTA and CDR2 FQGNSA. The V gene end was trimmed by 0 bases and the J gene end by 7 bases; junction bases not matched to a gene: 7. CDR3 bases: TGTGCCAGCAGCTTAGCGTCTGCTAGCGGTAATACGCAGTATTTT. It is translated as CASSLASASGNTQYF.

The V and J genes are TRBV3-1 (or the pseudogene TRBV3-2) and TRBJ2-3, with D perhaps TRBD2 (7 bases). V was trimmed by 1 base and J by 5 bases, leaving 16 bases between them. CDR1 LGHDT and CDR2 YNNKEL come from the germline V gene (reference sequence). This CDR3 has 16 residues. In nucleotides, the CDR3 is TGTGCCAGCAGCCAAGTTAGCGGAGGGGGGGGAGATACGCAGTATTTT. Translation: CASSQVSGGGGDTQYF.

This sequence joins TRBV19 and TRBJ2-2; 9 bases map to TRBD1. V shed 10 bases and J 4 bases; nucleotides not matched to a gene: 4. The CDR3 sequence is 13 residues long. Germline CDR1 reads LNHDA; CDR2 reads SQIVND (reference sequence). Written as DNA, the CDR3 is TGTGCCATCCAGACAGGGGGCACCGGGGAGCTGTTTTTT. Translated: CAIQTGGTGELFF.

This clone appeared once. The chain joins TRBV30 to TRBJ2-1; 16 bases line up with TRBD2. Germline values: CDR1 GTSNPN, CDR2 SVGIG (reference sequence). This CDR3 has 16 residues. Losses at the gene ends were 2 bases for V and 7 bases for J; bases not matched to a gene: 5. The CDR3 region is CAWSLGLAGGPNEQFF. The CDR3 nucleotides read TGTGCCTGGAGTCTGGGACTAGCGGGAGGGCCGAATGAGCAGTTCTTC.

The gene calls are TRBV13 and TRBJ1-4, with 12 bases fitting TRBD1. Germline trimming cut 5 bases from V and 8 bases from J; bases unmatched to any gene: 15. The germline CDR1 and CDR2 sequences are PRHDT and FYEKMQ (reference sequence). The CDR3 contains 18 residues. The CDR3 bases are TGTGCCAGCAGCGCTTCCGGGACAGGGGGCACTCATTCCGAAAAACTGTTTTTT. It translates to CASSASGTGGTHSEKLFF.

The V call is TRBV7-9, the J call TRBJ1-2; D ambiguous. Per germline, CDR1 SEHNR and CDR2 FQNEAQ (reference sequence). Trimming cost V 0 bases and J 8 bases, with 10 bases left between them. The CDR3 extends over 13 amino acids. In DNA, the CDR3 is TGTGCCAGCAGCTTAGCGGCGGGGAGCGGCTACACCTTC. Amino acid sequence: CASSLAAGSGYTF. Full variable domain (remainder filled in from reference TRBV7-9 and TRBJ1-2): DTGVSQNPRHKITKRGQNVTFRCDPISEHNRLYWYRQTLGQGPEFLTYFQNEAQLEKSRLLSDRFSAERPKGSFSTLEIQRTEQGDSAMYLCASSLAAGSGYTFGSGTRLTVV.

This chain connects TRBV24-1 to TRBJ1-5, with D possibly being TRBD1 (5 bases). The length of the CDR3 is 11 residues. Trimming pared 7 bases from V and 7 bases from J, leaving 7 bases between. From germline, CDR1 is KGHDR and CDR2 SFDVKD. CDR3 nucleotides: TGTGCCACCAGGGGGCGGCAGCCCCAGCATTTT. Amino acids: CATRGRQPQHF.

Details on this clone: Other DNA sequences from this sample encode an identical CDR3 as well. This CDR3 reads CASSLGGNEQFF. CDR3 bases: TGTGCCAGCAGTTTGGGGGGCAATGAGCAGTTCTTC. This chain uses TRBV12-3 or TRBV12-4 with TRBJ2-1, with a possible D match to TRBD2 (6 bases). The CDR3 is made up of 12 amino acids. V lost 3 bases to trimming and J lost 6 bases, with 6 bases between them.

V gene TRBV15 combines with J gene TRBJ1-2; 7 bases fit TRBD1. Germline CDR1 is LNHNV and CDR2 is YYDKDF (reference sequence). V was pared by 5 bases and J by 6 bases, with 12 bases of the junction left unmatched. The CDR3 loop spans 15 amino acids. CDR3 in DNA: TGTGCCACCAGCGAATACCGGACAGGAGGGAATGGCTACACCTTC. Amino acid sequence: CATSEYRTGGNGYTF.

This clone was counted a few times. The sample holds other DNA sequences that translate to the same CDR3. The chain employs TRBV28 and TRBJ2-1; 8 nucleotides agree with TRBD1. The CDR3 runs to 14 residues. Germline trimming cut 3 bases from V and 6 bases from J; bases unmatched to any gene: 4. Germline values: CDR1 MDHEN, CDR2 SYDVKM. CDR3 sequence (DNA): TGTGCCAGCAGTTTGTCAGGGGGCCCCAATGAGCAGTTCTTC. It yields the protein CASSLSGGPNEQFF.

The V gene is TRBV7-9, the J gene TRBJ1-2, with 12 bases lining up with TRBD1. The CDR3 is 15 residues long. Germline V gene lookup returns CDR1 SEHNR and CDR2 FQNEAQ (reference sequence). Unmatched junction bases numbered 4, after V lost 5 bases and J lost 3 bases. CDR3 in amino acids: CASSRGTGGDYGYTF. The CDR3 bases are TGTGCCAGCAGCCGAGGGACAGGGGGCGACTATGGCTACACCTTC.

The J gene is TRBJ2-1, the V gene TRBV6-1; maybe TRBD1 (5 bases). Deletions cut 2 bases from V and 15 bases from J, with 11 bases between. The CDR3 runs to 11 residues. Germline-derived CDR1 and CDR2 are MNHNS and SASEGT. The CDR3 spells CASSETLRGFF. The DNA for the CDR3 is TGTGCCAGCAGTGAAACACTTAGGGGGTTCTTC.

The chain combines TRBV7-9 with TRBJ2-1; 7 bases align to TRBD2. The length of the CDR3 is 12 residues. Germline CDR1 is SEHNR and CDR2 is FQNEAQ (reference sequence). V lost 4 bases to trimming and J lost 9 bases; unmatched junction nucleotides: 3. The CDR3 nucleotides are TGTGCCAGCAGCTCTAGCGGTAGTGAGCAGTTCTTC. This codes for CASSSSGSEQFF.

The chain joins TRBV25-1 to TRBJ1-6; tentatively, D is TRBD1 (5 bases). CDR1 and CDR2 from the germline V gene are MGHDK and SYGVNS. V was shortened by 5 bases and J by 9 bases, with 14 bases between the two germline ends. This CDR3 is 14 amino acids long. DNA of the CDR3: TGTGCCAGCAGTCATGGGGGGAGCGTTTCACCCCTCCACTTT. This gives the protein CASSHGGSVSPLHF.